This TCR beta chain was identified in a study of regulatory T cells in long-lasting Graves disease. General observations from the study: Small numbers of samples may have cut accuracy.

Sequencing libraries for TCR beta were prepared with iRepertoire HTBI primers and Arm-PCR of CDR3 regions. Using its own MiXCR run on the multiplex PCR reads, TCRdb lists one record per CDR3 protein. The sample holds roughly 560,000 distinct CDR3 sequences, about 16% seen once. The time point was: newly diagnosed GD, antithyroid drugs for less than 3 months. The TCR library was made from RNA extracted from PBMCs. Patients came through an endocrinology department, and that department was in Xi'an, China. As concerns this clonotype: What it binds is not known.

Germline V gene lookup returns CDR1 MNHEY and CDR2 SVGEGT. The CDR3 has 19 residues. After removal of 0 bases from V and 7 bases from J, the junction contained 15 bases not matched to a gene. The same data also contributed to another study, on T cells in Graves' hyperthyroidism and ophthalmopathy.

The sample here was peripheral blood mononuclear cells (PBMCs), taken at new diagnosis, from a patient treated with antithyroid drugs. The V call is TRBV6-2 or TRBV6-3, the J call TRBJ1-5, with 10 bases matching TRBD1. The source of this sequence is a woman aged 40 to 65 with Graves disease. CDR3 residues: CASSYSGRVGTGVEQPQHF. As DNA, the CDR3 is TGTGCCAGCAGTTACTCGGGGCGGGTCGGGACAGGGGTTGAACAGCCCCAGCATTTT.